This TCR beta chain was obtained from a study of T-cell memory formation after mild COVID-19. The overall study: TCR clusters were largely donor specific.

J lost 6 bases, V lost 5 bases, and 8 bases had no gene match. From germline, CDR1 is DFQATT and CDR2 SNEGSKA (reference sequence). This CDR3 comprises 15 residues. TCRdb ran MiXCR on the 5' RACE reads and lists one entry per CDR3 protein. This table has around 440,000 distinct CDR3 sequences, 18% appearing once. The origin of this receptor is an adult woman who had mild COVID-19 (a few samples of this study predate the infection). Cell type and time point are not known. Sequences were obtained from PBMCs or a T cell subset sorted from them (not recorded which). This chain joins TRBV20-1 and TRBJ2-3, with 13 bases that match TRBD2. Written as DNA, the CDR3 is TGCAGTGCTCAAACTAGCGGGGGGGCGGGTGATACGCAGTATTTT. It encodes CSAQTSGGAGDTQYF.